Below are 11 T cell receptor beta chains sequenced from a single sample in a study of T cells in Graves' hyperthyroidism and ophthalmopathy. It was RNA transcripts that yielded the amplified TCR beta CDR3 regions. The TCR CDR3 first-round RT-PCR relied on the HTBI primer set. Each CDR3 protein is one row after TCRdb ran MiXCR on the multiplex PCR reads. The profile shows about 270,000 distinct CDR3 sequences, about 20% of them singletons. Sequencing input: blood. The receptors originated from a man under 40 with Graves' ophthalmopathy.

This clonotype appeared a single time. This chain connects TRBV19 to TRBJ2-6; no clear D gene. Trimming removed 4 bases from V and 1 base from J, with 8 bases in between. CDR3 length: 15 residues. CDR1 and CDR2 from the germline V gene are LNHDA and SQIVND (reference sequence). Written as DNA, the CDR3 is TGTGCCAGTAGTAAACGGTTATCTGGGGCCAACGTCCTGACTTTC. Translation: CASSKRLSGANVLTF.

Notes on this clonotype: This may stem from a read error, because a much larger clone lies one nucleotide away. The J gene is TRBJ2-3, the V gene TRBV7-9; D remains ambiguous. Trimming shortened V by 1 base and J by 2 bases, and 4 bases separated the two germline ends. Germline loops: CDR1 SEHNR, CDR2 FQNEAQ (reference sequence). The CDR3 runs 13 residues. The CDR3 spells CASSLGDTDTQYF. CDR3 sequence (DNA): TGTGCCAGCAGCTTAGGGGACACAGATACGCAGTATTTT.

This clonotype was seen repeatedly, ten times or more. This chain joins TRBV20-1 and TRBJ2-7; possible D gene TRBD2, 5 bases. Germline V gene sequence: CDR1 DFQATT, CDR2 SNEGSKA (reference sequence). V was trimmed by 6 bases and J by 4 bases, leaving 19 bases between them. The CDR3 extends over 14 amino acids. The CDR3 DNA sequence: TGCAGTGCCCCCCTACGGGGTACACGGTACGAGCAGTACTTC. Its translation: CSAPLRGTRYEQYF.

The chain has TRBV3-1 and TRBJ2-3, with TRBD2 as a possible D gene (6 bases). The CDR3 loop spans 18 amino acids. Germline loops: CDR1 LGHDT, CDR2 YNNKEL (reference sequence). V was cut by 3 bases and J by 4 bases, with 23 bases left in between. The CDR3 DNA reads TGTGCCAGCAGCCACTACCTGGGGGGTAGCAGAGGCGCAGATACGCAGTATTTT. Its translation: CASSHYLGGSRGADTQYF.

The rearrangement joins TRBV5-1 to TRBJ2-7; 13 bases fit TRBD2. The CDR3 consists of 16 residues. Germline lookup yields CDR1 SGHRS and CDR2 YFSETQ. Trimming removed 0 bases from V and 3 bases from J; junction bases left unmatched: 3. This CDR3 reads CASSLGGLAGDYEQYF. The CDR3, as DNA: TGCGCCAGCAGCTTGGGAGGACTAGCGGGAGACTACGAGCAGTACTTC.

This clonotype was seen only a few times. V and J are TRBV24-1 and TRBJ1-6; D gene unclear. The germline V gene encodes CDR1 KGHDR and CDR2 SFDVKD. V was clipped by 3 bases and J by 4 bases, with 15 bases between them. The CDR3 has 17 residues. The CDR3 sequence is CATSDRPGRVYNSPLHF. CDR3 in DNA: TGTGCCACCAGTGATCGACCGGGCAGAGTATATAATTCACCCCTCCACTTT.

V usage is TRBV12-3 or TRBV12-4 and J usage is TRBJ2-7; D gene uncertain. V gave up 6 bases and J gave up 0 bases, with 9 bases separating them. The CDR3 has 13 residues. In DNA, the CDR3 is TGTGCCAGCAGCTTTTCGAACTCCTACGAGCAGTACTTC. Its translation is CASSFSNSYEQYF.

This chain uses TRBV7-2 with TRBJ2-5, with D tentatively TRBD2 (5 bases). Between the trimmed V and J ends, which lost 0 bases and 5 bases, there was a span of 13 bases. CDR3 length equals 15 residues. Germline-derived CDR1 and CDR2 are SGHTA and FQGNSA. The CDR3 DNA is TGTGCCAGCAGCTTAGCCGGGCCCAGAGGGGAGACCCAGTACTTC. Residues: CASSLAGPRGETQYF.

DNA for the CDR3: TGTGCCAGTAGTATAGGACTACTATCTGAAGCTTTCTTT. This translates into CASSIGLLSEAFF. The chain is built from TRBV19 and TRBJ1-1, with D unclear. Germline V lookup: CDR1 LNHDA, CDR2 SQIVND (reference sequence). This CDR3 contains 13 residues. V lost 1 base and J lost 6, with 9 bases in between.

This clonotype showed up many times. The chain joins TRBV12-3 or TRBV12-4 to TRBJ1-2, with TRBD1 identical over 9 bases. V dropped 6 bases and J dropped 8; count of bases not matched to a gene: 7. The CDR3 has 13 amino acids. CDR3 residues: CASRPTGGRGYTF. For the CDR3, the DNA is TGTGCCAGCAGGCCAACAGGGGGCAGAGGCTACACCTTC.

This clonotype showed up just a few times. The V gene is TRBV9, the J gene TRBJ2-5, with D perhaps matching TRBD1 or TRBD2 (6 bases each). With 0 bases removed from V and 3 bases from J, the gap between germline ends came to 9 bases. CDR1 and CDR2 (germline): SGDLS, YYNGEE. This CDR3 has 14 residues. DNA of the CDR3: TGTGCCAGCAGCGTAGAGGGGGAGGAAGAGACCCAGTACTTC. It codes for CASSVEGEEETQYF.